These T cell receptor beta chains were read from a single sample in a study of blood T cell repertoires in COVID-19. Produced via immunoSEQ multiplex PCR; TCRdb's table is partial and in-frame only. The repertoire holds about 360,000 clones, with 70% to 90% as singletons. Sequencing input: peripheral blood. The origin of the receptors is a woman aged 55-69 years with COVID-19, enrolled during active disease. Each CDR3 is given with its conserved first and last residue. The D gene is left open where the match is weak. Clone size is given for some rows only: seen once, a few or many times, or a class if the clone is expanded.

abundance	v_gene	d_gene	j_gene	CDR3nt	CDR3aa
-	TRBV4-2	TRBD2	TRBJ2-1	TGTGCCAGCAGCCTGTCCCTCCTAGCGGGGGACAATGAGCAGTTCTTC	CASSLSLLAGDNEQFF
-	TRBV12-3/TRBV12-4	TRBD1	TRBJ1-2	TGTGCCAGCGAAGCACAGGGGTTTATGGGCTACACCTTC	CASEAQGFMGYTF
-	TRBV18	-	TRBJ1-1	TGTGCCAGCTCACCGGGGACAACGAACACTGAAGCTTTCTTT	CASSPGTTNTEAFF
-	TRBV2	-	TRBJ1-5	TGTGCCAGCAGTGAAGAGGGCCGGAGGTACAATCAGCCCCAGCATTTT	CASSEEGRRYNQPQHF
-	TRBV13	-	TRBJ1-1	TGTGCCAGCACTTTACAGGGCTCGAACACTGAAGCTTTCTTT	CASTLQGSNTEAFF
-	TRBV9	TRBD1	TRBJ2-1	TGTGCCAGCAGCGGGAACAGGGGATTTGAAAATGAGCAGTTCTTC	CASSGNRGFENEQFF
-	TRBV2	TRBD1	TRBJ2-3	TGTGCCAGCAGTGAACCGGGACAGGGCCCAGATACGCAGTATTTT	CASSEPGQGPDTQYF
once	TRBV6-1	-	TRBJ1-2	TGTGCCAGCAGTGAAGCGGGCTCGGTCTATGGCTACACCTTC	CASSEAGSVYGYTF
-	TRBV10-1	TRBD2	TRBJ2-3	TGCGCCAGCATCGGGGGGACTAGCTACACAGATACGCAGTATTTT	CASIGGTSYTDTQYF
-	TRBV4-1	TRBD1	TRBJ2-5	TGCGCCAGCAGCCAACCCGGGACAGGGGTAGGGGAGACCCAGTACTTC	CASSQPGTGVGETQYF
few	TRBV11-2	TRBD2	TRBJ2-5	TGTGCCAGCAGCTCAAGCCCTAGCGGGGGGTACCAAGAGACCCAGTACTTC	CASSSSPSGGYQETQYF
-	TRBV29-1	TRBD1	TRBJ2-3	TGCAGCGTCAACCAGGACAGGGGAGCAGATACGCAGTATTTT	CSVNQDRGADTQYF
-	TRBV6-5	-	TRBJ1-1	TGTGCCAGCAGTTACCCGGTGACAGCGAACACTGAAGCTTTCTTT	CASSYPVTANTEAFF
-	TRBV2	-	TRBJ2-5	TGTGCCAGCATAGGATCCGGGCCCCGGGGGACCCAGTACTTC	CASIGSGPRGTQYF